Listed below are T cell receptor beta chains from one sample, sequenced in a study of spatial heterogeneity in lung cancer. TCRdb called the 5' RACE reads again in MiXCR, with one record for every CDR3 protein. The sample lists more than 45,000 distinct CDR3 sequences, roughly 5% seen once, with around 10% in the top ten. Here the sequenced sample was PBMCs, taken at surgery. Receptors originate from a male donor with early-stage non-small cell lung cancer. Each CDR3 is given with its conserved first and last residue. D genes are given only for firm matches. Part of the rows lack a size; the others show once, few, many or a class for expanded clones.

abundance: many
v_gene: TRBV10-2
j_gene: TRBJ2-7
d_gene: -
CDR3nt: TGCGCCAGCTGTGTCGCCCCCTACGAGCAGTACTTC
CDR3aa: CASCVAPYEQYF

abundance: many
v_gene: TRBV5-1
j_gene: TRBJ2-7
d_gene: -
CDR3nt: TGCGCCAGCAGCTTGGATGCTGCCTACGAGCAGTACTTC
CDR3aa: CASSLDAAYEQYF

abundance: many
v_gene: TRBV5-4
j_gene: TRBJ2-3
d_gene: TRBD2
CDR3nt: TGTGCCAGCAGCTTGGCCCTCCTAGCGGGAGGAGTAGCAGATACGCAGTATTTT
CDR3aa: CASSLALLAGGVADTQYF

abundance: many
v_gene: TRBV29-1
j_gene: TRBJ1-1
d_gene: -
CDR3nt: TGCAGCGTTGAAGTAAATTCTCACCCGAACACTGAAGCTTTCTTT
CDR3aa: CSVEVNSHPNTEAFF

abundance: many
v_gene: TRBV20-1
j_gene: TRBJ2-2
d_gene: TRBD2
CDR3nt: TGCAGTGCTAGCTCCTTTGGGACTAGGGGCACCGGGGAGCTGTTTTTT
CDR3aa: CSASSFGTRGTGELFF

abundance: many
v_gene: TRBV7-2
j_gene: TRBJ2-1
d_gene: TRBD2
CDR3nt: TGTGCCAGCAGCCCACGGACTAGCGGGAGAAATGAGCAGTTCTTC
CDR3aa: CASSPRTSGRNEQFF

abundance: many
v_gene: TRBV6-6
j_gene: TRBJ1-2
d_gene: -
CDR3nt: TGTGCCAGCAGTTTAGACTATGGCTACACCTTC
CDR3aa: CASSLDYGYTF

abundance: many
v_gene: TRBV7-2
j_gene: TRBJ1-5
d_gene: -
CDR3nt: TGTGCCAGCAGCTTAGTATGGGGCAATCAGCCCCAGCATTTT
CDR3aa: CASSLVWGNQPQHF

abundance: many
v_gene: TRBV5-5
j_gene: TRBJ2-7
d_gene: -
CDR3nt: TGTGCCAGCAGTCGAGGCTCTAGGGGTAGCGGCTACGAGCAGTACTTC
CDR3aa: CASSRGSRGSGYEQYF

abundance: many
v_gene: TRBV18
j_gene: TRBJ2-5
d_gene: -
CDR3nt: TGTGCCAGCTCACCTGCGGCAGGGGCAGTGGAGACCCAGTACTTC
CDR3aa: CASSPAAGAVETQYF

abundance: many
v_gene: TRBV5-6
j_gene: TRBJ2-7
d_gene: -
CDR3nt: TGTGCCAGCAGCTTGACCCACGAGCAGTACTTC
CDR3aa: CASSLTHEQYF

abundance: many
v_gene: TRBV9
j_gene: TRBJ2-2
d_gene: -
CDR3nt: TGTGCCAGCGGGTCGACCGGAGCCGGGGAGCTGTTTTTT
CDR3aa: CASGSTGAGELFF

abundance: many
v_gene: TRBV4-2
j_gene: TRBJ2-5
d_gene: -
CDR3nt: TGTGCCAGCAGCCAGTCAGGCGGCGCTCATGGGACCCAGTACTTC
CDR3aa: CASSQSGGAHGTQYF

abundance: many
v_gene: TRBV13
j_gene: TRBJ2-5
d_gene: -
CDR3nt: TGTGCCAGCAGCTTAAGGGGGAGCGGAGAGACCCAGTACTTC
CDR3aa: CASSLRGSGETQYF

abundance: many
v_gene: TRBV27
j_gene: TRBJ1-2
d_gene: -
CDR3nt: TGTGCCAGCAGTAACCGGGACGGCTATGGCTACACCTTC
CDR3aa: CASSNRDGYGYTF

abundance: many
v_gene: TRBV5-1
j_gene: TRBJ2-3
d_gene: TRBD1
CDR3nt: TGCGCCAGCAGCGACAGGGGGCGGCTGAGCACAGATACGCAGTATTTT
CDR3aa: CASSDRGRLSTDTQYF

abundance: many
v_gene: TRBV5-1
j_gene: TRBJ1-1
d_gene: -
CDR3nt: TGCGCCAGCAGCCGAAACTTGAACACTGAAGCTTTCTTT
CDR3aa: CASSRNLNTEAFF

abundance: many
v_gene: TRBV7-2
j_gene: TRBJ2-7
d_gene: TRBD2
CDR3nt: TGTGCCAGCAGACTAGCGGGCGGGATTGACTCCTACGAGCAGTACTTC
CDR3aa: CASRLAGGIDSYEQYF

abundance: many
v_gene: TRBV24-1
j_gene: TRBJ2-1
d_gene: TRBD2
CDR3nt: TGTGCCACCAGTGATTTGGGCGTAGCGGGAGGTATCAATGAGCAGTTCTTC
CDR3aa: CATSDLGVAGGINEQFF

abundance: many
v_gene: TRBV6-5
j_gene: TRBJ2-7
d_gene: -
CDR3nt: TGTGCCAGCAGTTACGGGGGTAACTACGAGCAGTACTTC
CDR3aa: CASSYGGNYEQYF

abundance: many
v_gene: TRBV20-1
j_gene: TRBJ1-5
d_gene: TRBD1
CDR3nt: TGCAGTGCTACGGGACAGTCCAATCAGCCCCAGCATTTT
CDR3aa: CSATGQSNQPQHF

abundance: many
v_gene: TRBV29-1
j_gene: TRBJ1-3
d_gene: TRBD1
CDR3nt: TGCAGCGCTCGCAGGGGGGACACCATATATTTT
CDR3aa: CSARRGDTIYF

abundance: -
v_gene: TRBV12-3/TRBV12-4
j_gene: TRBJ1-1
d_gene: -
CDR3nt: TGTGCCAGCAGTTTTAGGATAAGTAGCACTGAAGCTTTCTTT
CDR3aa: CASSFRISSTEAFF

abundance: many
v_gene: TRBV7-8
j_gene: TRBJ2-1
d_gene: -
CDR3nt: TGTGCCAGCAGCTATACTAGCTTTCATGAGCAGTTCTTC
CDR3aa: CASSYTSFHEQFF

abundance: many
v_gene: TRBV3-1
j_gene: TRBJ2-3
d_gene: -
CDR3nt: TGTGCCAGCAGCCAAAACCCTCGGGTTGATACGCAGTATTTT
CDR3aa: CASSQNPRVDTQYF

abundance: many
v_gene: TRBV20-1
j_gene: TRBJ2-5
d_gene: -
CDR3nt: TGCAGTGCTAGAGATCCCGTAGGTGCACAAGAGACCCAGTACTTC
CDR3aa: CSARDPVGAQETQYF

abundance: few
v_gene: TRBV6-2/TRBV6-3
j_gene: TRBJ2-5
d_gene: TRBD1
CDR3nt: TGTGCCAGCAGCAGGGGGTTGGGAGAGACCCAGTACTTC
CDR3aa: CASSRGLGETQYF

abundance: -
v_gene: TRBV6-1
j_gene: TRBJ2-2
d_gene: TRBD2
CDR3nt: TGTGCCAGCAGTGCAGCGGGAGTAGGGACCGGGGAGCTGTTTTTT
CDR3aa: CASSAAGVGTGELFF

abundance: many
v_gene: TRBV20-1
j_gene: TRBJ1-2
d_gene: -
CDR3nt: TGCAGTGCTATCCCGCGGGACTTCTATGGCTACACCTTC
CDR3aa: CSAIPRDFYGYTF

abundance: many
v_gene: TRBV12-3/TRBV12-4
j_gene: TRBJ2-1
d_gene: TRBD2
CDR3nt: TGTGCCAGCAGTTTTGCTAGCGGGACCGACAATGAGCAGTTCTTC
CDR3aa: CASSFASGTDNEQFF

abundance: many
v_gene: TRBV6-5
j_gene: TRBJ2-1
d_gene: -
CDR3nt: TGTGCCAGCAAGCCCAGCGAAAGCTCCTACAATGAGCAGTTCTTC
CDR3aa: CASKPSESSYNEQFF

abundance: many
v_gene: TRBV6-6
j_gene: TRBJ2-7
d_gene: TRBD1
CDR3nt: TGTGCCAGCAGTTACTCGACGACAGGGGTCGACGAGCAGTACTTC
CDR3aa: CASSYSTTGVDEQYF

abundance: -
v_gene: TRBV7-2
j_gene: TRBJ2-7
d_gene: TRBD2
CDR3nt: TGTGCCAGCAGCTTAGCAGGCGGCGGGAGCTCCTACGAGCAGTACTTC
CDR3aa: CASSLAGGGSSYEQYF

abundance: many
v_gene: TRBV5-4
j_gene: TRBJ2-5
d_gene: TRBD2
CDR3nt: TGTGCCAGCAGCTTGGCCCTAGCGGAAGAGACCCAGTACTTC
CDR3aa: CASSLALAEETQYF

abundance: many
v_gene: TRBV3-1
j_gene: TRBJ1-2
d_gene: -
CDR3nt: TGTGCCAGCAGCCCCGCCGGGACCTATGGCTACACCTTC
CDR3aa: CASSPAGTYGYTF

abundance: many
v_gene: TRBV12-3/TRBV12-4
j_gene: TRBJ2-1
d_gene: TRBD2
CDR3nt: TGTGCCAGCAGTCCGGGAGGGGGGGCCTACAATGAGCAGTTCTTC
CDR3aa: CASSPGGGAYNEQFF